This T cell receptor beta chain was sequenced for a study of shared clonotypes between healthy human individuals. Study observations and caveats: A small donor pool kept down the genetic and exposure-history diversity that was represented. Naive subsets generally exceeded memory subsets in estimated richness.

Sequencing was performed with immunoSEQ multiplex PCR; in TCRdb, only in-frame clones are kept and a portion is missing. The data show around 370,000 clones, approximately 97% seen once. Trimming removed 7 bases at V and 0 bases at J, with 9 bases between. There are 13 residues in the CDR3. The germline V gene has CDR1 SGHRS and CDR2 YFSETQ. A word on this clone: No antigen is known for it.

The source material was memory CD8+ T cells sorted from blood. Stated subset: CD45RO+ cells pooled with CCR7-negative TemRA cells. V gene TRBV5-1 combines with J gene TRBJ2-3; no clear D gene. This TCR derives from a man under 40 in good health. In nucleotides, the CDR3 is TGCGCCAGCCGGCTCGGTAGCACAGATACGCAGTATTTT. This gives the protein CASRLGSTDTQYF.